This T cell receptor (beta chain) derives from a study of cytomegalovirus exposure and HLA in healthy donors. Overall study results and limits: In vitro checks showed that a few CMV-associated chains really do target CMV antigens. Among immune exposure information, only CMV serostatus was available.

Unmatched junction bases numbered 11, after V lost 0 bases and J lost 3 bases. Germline CDR1 reads LGHNA; CDR2 reads YNFKEQ. CDR3 size: 17 residues. 13 Jbeta primers and 60 Vbeta primers were used for the PCR. This table comes from immunoSEQ multiplex PCR, and its TCRdb copy is limited to in-frame clones, with some not included. The sample yields fewer than 200,000 clones, about three quarters seen once. About this clone itself: Its antigen remains unknown.

The receptor was isolated from a female donor in good health and CMV-seronegative. The sequenced sample consisted of PBMCs. This chain links TRBV4-2 with TRBJ2-7; 7 bases fit TRBD1. CDR3 in DNA: TGTGCCAGCAGCCAAGATACGCGAGGACAGGACAACTACGAGCAGTACTTC. It is translated as CASSQDTRGQDNYEQYF.